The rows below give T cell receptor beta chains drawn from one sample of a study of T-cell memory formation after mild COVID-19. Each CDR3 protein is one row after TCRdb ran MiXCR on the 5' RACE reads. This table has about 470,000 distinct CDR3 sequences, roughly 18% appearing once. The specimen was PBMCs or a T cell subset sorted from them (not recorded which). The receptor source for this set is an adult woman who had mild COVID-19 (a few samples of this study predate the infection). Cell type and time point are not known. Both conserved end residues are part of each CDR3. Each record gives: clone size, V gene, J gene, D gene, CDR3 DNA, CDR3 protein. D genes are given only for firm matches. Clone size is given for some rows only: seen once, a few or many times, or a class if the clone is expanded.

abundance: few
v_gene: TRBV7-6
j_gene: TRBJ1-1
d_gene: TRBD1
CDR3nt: TGTGCCAGCAGCTCGATGGGACAGGTGAACACTGAAGCTTTCTTT
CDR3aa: CASSSMGQVNTEAFF

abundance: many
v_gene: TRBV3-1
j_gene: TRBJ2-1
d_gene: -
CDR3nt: TGTGCCAGCAGCCAAGGACTTGGACAGAACACCTACAATGAGCAGTTCTTC
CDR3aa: CASSQGLGQNTYNEQFF

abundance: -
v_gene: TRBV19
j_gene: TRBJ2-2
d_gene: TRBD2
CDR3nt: TGTGCCAGTATCTCGACTAGCGGGACCGGGGAGCTGTTTTTT
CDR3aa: CASISTSGTGELFF

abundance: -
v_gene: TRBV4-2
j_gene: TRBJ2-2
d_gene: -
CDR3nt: TGTGCCAGCAGCCAAGATCTCTCCGGGGAGCTGTTTTTT
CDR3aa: CASSQDLSGELFF

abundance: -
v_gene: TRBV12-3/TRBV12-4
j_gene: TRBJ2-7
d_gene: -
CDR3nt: TGTGCCAGCAGCCAAGGGCAGGGGGGGGGTCGCTACGAGCAGTACTTC
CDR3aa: CASSQGQGGGRYEQYF

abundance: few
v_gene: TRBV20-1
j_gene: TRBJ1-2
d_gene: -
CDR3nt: TGCAGTGCTAGAGACCGGGACAAGGTCTATGGCTACACCTTC
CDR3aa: CSARDRDKVYGYTF

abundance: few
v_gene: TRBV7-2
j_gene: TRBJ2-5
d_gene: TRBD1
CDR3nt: TGTGCCAGCAGCTACCGGGACAGGGGCCCGGGGACGACCCAGTACTTC
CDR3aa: CASSYRDRGPGTTQYF

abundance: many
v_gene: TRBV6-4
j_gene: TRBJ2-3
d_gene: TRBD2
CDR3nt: TGTGCCAGCGCCAGGACTAGCGGGAGTGCAGATACGCAGTATTTT
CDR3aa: CASARTSGSADTQYF

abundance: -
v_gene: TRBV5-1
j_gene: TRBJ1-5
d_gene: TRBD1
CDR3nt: TGCGCCAGCAGCTTTACAGGGGCTGGGCAGCCCCAGCATTTT
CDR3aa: CASSFTGAGQPQHF

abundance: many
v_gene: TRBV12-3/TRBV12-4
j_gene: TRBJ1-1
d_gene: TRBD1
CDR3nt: TGTGCCAGCAGCCGGCCGGGACAGGGGCTCACTGAAGCTTTCTTT
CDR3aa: CASSRPGQGLTEAFF

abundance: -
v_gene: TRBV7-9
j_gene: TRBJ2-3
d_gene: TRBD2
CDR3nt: TGTGCCAGCAGCTCTGTCCGCGGGAGCCCAGATACGCAGTATTTT
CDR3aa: CASSSVRGSPDTQYF

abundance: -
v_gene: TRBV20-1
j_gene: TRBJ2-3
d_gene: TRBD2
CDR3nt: TGCAGTGCTACCGGCTCCGGGGGGGGACCAGATACGCAGTATTTT
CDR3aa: CSATGSGGGPDTQYF

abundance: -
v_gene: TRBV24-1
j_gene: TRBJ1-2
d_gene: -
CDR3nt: TGTGCCACCAGTGATGCTGCCACGGATCCCTATGGCTACACCTTC
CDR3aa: CATSDAATDPYGYTF

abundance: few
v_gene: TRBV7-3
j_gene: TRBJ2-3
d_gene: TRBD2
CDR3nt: TGTGCCAGCAGCTTAGGAGCGGGGGGGCCGGCAGATACGCAGTATTTT
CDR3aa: CASSLGAGGPADTQYF

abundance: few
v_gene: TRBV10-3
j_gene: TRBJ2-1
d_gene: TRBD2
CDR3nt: TGTGCCATCATGGGAGGCGGGAGTGGTGGCGAGCAGTTCTTC
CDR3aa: CAIMGGGSGGEQFF

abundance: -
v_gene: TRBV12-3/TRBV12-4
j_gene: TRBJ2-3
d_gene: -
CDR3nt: TGTGCCAGCAGTTTCTTTGAGGGTGTAGATACGCAGTATTTT
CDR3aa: CASSFFEGVDTQYF

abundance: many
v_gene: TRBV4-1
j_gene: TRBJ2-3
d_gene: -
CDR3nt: TGCGCCAGCAGCCAGTCGGGGCCGGATACGCAGTATTTT
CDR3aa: CASSQSGPDTQYF

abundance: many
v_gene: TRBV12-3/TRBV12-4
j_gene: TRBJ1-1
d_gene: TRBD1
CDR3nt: TGTGCCAGCAGGCACGACAGGGGAAACACTGAAGCTTTCTTT
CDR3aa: CASRHDRGNTEAFF

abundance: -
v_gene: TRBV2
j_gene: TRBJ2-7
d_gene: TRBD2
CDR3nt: TGTGCCAGCAGTGTTATACTAGCGGGAGCGGGCGAGCAGTACTTC
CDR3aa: CASSVILAGAGEQYF

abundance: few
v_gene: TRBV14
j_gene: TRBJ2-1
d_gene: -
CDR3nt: TGTGCCAGCAGCCAAATGGTCCGGGATGAGCAGTTCTTC
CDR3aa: CASSQMVRDEQFF

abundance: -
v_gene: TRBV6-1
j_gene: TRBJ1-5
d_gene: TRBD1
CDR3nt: TGTGCCAGCAGTCCCCGGGACAGGGTTAGCAATCAGCCCCAGCATTTT
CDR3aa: CASSPRDRVSNQPQHF

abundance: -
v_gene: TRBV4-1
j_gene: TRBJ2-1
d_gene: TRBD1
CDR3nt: TGCGCCAGCAGCCTGTTACCGGGACAGGGGATCTACAATGAGCAGTTCTTC
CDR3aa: CASSLLPGQGIYNEQFF

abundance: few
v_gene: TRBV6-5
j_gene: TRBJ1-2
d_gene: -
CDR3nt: TGTGCCAGCAGTAGGAACGGAGCTAACTATGGCTACACCTTC
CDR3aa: CASSRNGANYGYTF

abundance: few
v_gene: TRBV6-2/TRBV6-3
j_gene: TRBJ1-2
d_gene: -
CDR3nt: TGTGCCAGCAGTTTTGGAGCTATTAATGGCTACACCTTC
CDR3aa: CASSFGAINGYTF

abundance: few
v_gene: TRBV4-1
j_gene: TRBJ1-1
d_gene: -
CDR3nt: TGCGCCAGCAGCCAAGATAGGGGGGGGAATCCTGAAGCTTTCTTT
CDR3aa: CASSQDRGGNPEAFF

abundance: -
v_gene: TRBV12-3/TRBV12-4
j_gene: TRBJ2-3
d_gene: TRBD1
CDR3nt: TGTGCCAGCAGTCTGGGACAGGCCAACACAGATACGCAGTATTTT
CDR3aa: CASSLGQANTDTQYF

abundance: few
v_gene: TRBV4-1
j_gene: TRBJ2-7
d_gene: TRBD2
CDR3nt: TGCGCCAGCAGCCGGTCTGGGGTAGCGGGGGGGTACGAGCAGTACTTC
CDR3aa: CASSRSGVAGGYEQYF

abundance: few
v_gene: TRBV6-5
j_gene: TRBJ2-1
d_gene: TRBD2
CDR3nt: TGTGCCAGCAGTTACCCGGGACTAGCGGGGGAGAGGCAGTTCTTC
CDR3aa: CASSYPGLAGERQFF

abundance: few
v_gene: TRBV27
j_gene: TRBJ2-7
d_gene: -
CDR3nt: TGTGCCAGCAGTCCCCTAAGGACGGTGGGCGACTACGAGCAGTACTTC
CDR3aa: CASSPLRTVGDYEQYF

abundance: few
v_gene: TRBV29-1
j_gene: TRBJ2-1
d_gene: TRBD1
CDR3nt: TGCAGCGTTGGGACAGGAGTGGGCAATGAGCAGTTCTTC
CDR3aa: CSVGTGVGNEQFF

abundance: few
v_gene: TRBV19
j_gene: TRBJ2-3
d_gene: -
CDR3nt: TGTGCCAGTAGACAGGCCACGACAGATACGCAGTATTTT
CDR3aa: CASRQATTDTQYF

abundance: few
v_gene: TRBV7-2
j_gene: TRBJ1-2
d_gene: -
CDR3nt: TGTGCCAGCAGCCTCGCGGGCTCCCAAACTCTATATGGCTACACCTTC
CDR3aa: CASSLAGSQTLYGYTF

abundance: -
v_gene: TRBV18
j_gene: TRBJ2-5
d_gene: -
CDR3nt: TGTGCCAGCTCACTTACCGACAGCCAAGAGACCCAGTACTTC
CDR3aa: CASSLTDSQETQYF

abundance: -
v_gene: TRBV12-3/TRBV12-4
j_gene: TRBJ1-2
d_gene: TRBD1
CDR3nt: TGTGCCAGCAGAAGACAGGGGAATGGCTACACCTTC
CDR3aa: CASRRQGNGYTF

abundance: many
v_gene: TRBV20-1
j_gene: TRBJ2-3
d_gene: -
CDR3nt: TGCAGTGCTAGAGTGCAGTTAGCGGGCACAGATACGCAGTATTTT
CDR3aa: CSARVQLAGTDTQYF

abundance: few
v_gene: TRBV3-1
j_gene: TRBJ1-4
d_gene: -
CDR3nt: TGTGCCAGCAGCCATTCCGCGAACAGGGCAACTAATGAAAAACTGTTTTTT
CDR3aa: CASSHSANRATNEKLFF

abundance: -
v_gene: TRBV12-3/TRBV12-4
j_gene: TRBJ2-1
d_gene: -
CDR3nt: TGTGCCAGCAGTTCGGGGGTCGCCTTGCAGTTCTTC
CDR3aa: CASSSGVALQFF

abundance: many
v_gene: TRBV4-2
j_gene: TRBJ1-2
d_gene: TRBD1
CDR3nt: TGTGCCAGCAGTCATCCGGGACAGGAGTCCTATGGCTACACCTTC
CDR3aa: CASSHPGQESYGYTF

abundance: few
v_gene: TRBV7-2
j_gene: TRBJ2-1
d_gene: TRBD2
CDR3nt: TGTGCCAGCAGCTTAGTCTTAGCGGGAGGTAGCAATGAGCAGTTCTTC
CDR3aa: CASSLVLAGGSNEQFF

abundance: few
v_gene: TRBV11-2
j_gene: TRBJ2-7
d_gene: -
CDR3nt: TGTGCCAGCAGCTTAGAGACGGTTTACGAGCAGTACTTC
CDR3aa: CASSLETVYEQYF

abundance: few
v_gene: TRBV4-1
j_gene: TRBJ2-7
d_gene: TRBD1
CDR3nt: TGCGCCAGCAGCCAAACACCTACCGGGACAGGGGGACACCCCGAGCAGTACTTC
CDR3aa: CASSQTPTGTGGHPEQYF

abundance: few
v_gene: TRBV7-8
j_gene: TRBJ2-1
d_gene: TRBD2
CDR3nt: TGTGCCAGCAGCCCTCGGCTAGCGGGAGGGCCTTTGGATGAGCAGTTCTTC
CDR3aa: CASSPRLAGGPLDEQFF

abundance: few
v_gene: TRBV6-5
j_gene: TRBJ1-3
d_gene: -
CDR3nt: TGTGCCAGCAGTTACGGCAGCTCTGGAAACACCATATATTTT
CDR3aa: CASSYGSSGNTIYF

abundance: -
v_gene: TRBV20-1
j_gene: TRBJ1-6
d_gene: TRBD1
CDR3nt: TGCAGTGCCCAACTGACAGGGAGGTTGTCACCCCTCCACTTT
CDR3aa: CSAQLTGRLSPLHF

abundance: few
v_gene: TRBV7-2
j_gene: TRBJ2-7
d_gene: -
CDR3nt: TGTGCCAGCAGCATGGAGGGGCGCACTTCCTACGAGCAGTACTTC
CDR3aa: CASSMEGRTSYEQYF

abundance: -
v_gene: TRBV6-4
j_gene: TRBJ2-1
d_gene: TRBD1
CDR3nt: TGTGCCAGCAGTGACGGGACAGGGGGCAATGAGCAGTTCTTC
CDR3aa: CASSDGTGGNEQFF

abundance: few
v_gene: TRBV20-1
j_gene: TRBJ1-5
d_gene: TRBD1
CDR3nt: TGCAGTGCTAGAGAGGCTCCCAGGGGGATTTTAGATAGCAATCAGCCCCAGCATTTT
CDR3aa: CSAREAPRGILDSNQPQHF

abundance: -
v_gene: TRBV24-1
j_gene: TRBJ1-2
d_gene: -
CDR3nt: TGTGCCACCAGTGATTTCCTCAACTATGGCTACACCTTC
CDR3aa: CATSDFLNYGYTF

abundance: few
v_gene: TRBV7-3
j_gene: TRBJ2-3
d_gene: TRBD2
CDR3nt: TGTGCCAGCAGCGCAACTAGCGGGGGGACCACAGATACGCAGTATTTT
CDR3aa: CASSATSGGTTDTQYF

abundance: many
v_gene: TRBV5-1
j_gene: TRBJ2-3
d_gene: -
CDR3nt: TGCGCCAGCAGCTTCGAAGCGGGTAACACAGATACGCAGTATTTT
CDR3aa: CASSFEAGNTDTQYF

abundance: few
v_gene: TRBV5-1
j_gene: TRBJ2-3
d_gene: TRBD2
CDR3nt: TGCGCCAGCAGCTCCTGGCTAGCGGGGGGAGGCGCAGATACGCAGTATTTT
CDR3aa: CASSSWLAGGGADTQYF

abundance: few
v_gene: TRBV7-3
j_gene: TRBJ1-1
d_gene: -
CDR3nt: TGTGCCAGCAGCCGTGAGGGACAAGCGAACACTGAAGCTTTCTTT
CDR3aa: CASSREGQANTEAFF

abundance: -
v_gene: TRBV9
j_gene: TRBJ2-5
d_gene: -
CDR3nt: TGTGCCAGCAGCCCTCCCGGGCCCCGTGGGTCCCAGTACTTC
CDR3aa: CASSPPGPRGSQYF

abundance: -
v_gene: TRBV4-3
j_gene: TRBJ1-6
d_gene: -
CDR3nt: TGCGCCAGCAGCCAAGAAAACAGCCCTAGGAGTTCACCCCTCCACTTT
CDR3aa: CASSQENSPRSSPLHF

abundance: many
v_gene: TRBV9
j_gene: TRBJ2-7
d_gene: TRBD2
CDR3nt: TGTGCCAGCAGCAAAGGGACTAGTGCGTACGAGCAGTACTTC
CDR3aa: CASSKGTSAYEQYF